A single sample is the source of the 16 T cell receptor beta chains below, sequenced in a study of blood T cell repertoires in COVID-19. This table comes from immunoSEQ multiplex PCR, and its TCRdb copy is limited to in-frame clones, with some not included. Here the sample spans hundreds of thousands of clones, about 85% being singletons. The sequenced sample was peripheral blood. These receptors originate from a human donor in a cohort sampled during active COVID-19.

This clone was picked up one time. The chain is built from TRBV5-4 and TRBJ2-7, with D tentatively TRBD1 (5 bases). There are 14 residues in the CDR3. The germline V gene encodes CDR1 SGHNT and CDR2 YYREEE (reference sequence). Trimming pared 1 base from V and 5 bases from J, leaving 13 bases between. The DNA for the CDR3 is TGTGCCAGCAGCTTGTTGCAGGGTCCCCACGAGCAGTACTTC. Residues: CASSLLQGPHEQYF.

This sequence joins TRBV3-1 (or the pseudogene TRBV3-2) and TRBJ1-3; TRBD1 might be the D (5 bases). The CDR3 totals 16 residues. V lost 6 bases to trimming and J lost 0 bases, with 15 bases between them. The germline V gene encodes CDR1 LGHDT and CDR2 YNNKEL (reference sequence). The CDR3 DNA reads TGTGCCAGCAGTAACACGGCAGGGTCCTCTGGAAACACCATATATTTT. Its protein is CASSNTAGSSGNTIYF.

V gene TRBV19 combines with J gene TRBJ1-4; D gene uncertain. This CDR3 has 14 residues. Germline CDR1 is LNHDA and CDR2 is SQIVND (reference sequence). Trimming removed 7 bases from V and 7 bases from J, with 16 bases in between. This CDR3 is CASNTADGVEKLFF. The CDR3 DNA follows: TGTGCCAGTAATACGGCTGACGGGGTTGAAAAACTGTTTTTT.

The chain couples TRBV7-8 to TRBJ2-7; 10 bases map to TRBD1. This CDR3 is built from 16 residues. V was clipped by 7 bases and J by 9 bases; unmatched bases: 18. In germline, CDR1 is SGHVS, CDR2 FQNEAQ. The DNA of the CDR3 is TGTGCCAGCACCCAGGGAACCGGGACAGGGGCACGATGGCAGTACTTC. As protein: CASTQGTGTGARWQYF.

The CDR3 DNA reads TGTGCCAGCATGGTCAGGAGCACAGATACGCAGTATTTT. It yields the protein CASMVRSTDTQYF. This chain uses TRBV12-3 or TRBV12-4 with TRBJ2-3; D is uncertain. Trimming left V 7 bases short and J 0 bases short, with 8 bases between. The CDR3 has 13 residues.

The DNA for the CDR3 is TGTGCCAGCACCCTAGTGGCCATTCCAACTAATGAAAAACTGTTTTTT. It specifies CASTLVAIPTNEKLFF. The chain combines TRBV27 with TRBJ1-4; D ambiguous. The CDR3 covers 16 residues. The V end was cut by 7 bases, the J end by 0 bases, with 15 bases between. Germline assignment: CDR1 MNHEY and CDR2 SMNVEV (reference sequence).

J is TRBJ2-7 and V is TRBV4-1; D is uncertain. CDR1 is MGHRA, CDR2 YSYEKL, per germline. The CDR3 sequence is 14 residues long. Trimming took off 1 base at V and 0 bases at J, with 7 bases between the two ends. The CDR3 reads CASSQADNSYEQYF. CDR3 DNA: TGCGCCAGCAGCCAAGCAGATAACTCCTACGAGCAGTACTTC.

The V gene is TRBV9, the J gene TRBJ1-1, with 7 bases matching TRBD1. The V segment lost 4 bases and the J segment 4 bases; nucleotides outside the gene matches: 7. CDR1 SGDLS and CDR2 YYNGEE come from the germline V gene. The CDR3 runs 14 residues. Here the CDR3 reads CASSPHRGGTEAFF. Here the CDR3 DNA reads TGTGCCAGCAGCCCTCACAGGGGAGGCACTGAAGCTTTCTTT.

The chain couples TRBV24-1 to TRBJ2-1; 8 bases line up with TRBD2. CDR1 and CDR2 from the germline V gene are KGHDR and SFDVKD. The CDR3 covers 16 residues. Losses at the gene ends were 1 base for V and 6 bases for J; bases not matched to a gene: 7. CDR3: CATSDFGLAGSNEQFF. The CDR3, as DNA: TGTGCCACCAGTGATTTCGGGCTAGCGGGTAGCAATGAGCAGTTCTTC.

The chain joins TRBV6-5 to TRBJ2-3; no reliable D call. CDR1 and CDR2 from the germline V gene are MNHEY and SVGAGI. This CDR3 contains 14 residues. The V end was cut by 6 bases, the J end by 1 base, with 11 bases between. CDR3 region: CASRIGVGTDTQYF. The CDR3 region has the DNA TGTGCCAGCAGGATAGGAGTTGGCACAGATACGCAGTATTTT.

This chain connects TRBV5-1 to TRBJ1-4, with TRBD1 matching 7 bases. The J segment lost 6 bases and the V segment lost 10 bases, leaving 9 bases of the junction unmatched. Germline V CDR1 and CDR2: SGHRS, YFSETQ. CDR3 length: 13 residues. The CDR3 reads CASTTGDYEKLFF. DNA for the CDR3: TGCGCCTCCACCACAGGGGATTATGAAAAACTGTTTTTT.

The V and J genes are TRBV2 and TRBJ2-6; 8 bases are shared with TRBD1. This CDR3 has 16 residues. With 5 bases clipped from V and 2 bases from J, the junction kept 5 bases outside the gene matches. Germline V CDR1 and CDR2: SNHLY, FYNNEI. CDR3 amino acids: CASSFQGAPGANVLTF. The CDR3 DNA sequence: TGTGCCAGCAGTTTTCAGGGGGCCCCTGGGGCCAACGTCCTGACTTTC.

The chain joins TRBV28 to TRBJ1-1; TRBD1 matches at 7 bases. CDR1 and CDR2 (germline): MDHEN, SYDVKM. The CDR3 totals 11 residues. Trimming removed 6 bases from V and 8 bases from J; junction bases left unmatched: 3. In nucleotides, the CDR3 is TGTGCCAGCAGGACAGGGACAGAAGCTTTCTTT. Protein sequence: CASRTGTEAFF.

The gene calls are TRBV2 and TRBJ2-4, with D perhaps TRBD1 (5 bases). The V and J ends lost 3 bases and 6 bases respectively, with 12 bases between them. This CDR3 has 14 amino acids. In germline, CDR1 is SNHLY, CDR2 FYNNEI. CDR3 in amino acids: CASSELGALNIQYF. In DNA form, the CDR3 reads TGTGCCAGCAGTGAGTTAGGGGCCCTAAACATTCAGTACTTC.

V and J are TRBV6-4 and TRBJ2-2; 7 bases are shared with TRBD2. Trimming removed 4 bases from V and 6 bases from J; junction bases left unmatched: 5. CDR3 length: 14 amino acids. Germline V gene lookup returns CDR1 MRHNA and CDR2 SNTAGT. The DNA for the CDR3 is TGTGCCAGCAGTGTCACGGCGGGAGCCGGGGAGCTGTTTTTT. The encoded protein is CASSVTAGAGELFF.

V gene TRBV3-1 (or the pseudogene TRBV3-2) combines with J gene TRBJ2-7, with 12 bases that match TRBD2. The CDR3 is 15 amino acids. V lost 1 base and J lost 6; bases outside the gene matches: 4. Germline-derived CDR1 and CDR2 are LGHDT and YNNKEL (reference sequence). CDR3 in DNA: TGTGCCAGCAGCCAAGGTCAACTAGCGGGAGGCGAGCAGTACTTC. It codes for CASSQGQLAGGEQYF.